Listed below are T cell receptor beta chains from one sample, sequenced in a study of blood T cells in healthy people across ages. Via MiXCR, TCRdb re-called the 5' RACE reads, giving one row per CDR3 protein. The sample holds almost 550,000 distinct CDR3 sequences; 20% to 30% are singletons and the top ten take around 10%. In addition, the sample was reused for a study of T cells of mothers and their children.

The material sequenced was blood. The receptors were sampled from a boy under 18 in good health. Each CDR3 is given with its conserved first and last residue.

J gene: TRBJ1-5
CDR3 length: 14
V gene: TRBV6-6
CDR3 protein: CASSYSWWNQPQHF

J gene: .
CDR3 length: 14
V gene: TRBV24-1
CDR3 protein: CATSDSLEGNEQFF

J gene: TRBJ1-1
CDR3 length: 14
V gene: TRBV28
CDR3 protein: CASRGGQGATEAFF

J gene: TRBJ2-3
CDR3 length: 19
V gene: TRBV5-1
CDR3 protein: CASSLEGLAGTLSTDTQYF

J gene: TRBJ2-2
CDR3 length: 15
V gene: TRBV4-1
CDR3 protein: CASSQDGGVTGELFF

J gene: .
CDR3 length: 14
V gene: TRBV20-1
CDR3 protein: CSARIGWYGYEQFF

J gene: TRBJ1-1
CDR3 length: 14
V gene: TRBV3-1
CDR3 protein: CASRRTGENTEAFF

J gene: TRBJ2-3
CDR3 length: 13
V gene: TRBV20-1
CDR3 protein: CSARPIPEDTQYF

J gene: TRBJ2-1
CDR3 length: 11
V gene: TRBV20-1
CDR3 protein: CSPVWGREQFF

J gene: TRBJ2-3
CDR3 length: 15
V gene: TRBV24-1
CDR3 protein: CATSGSPGGPDTQYF

J gene: TRBJ2-3
CDR3 length: 15
V gene: TRBV18
CDR3 protein: CASSLTGSRTDTQYF

J gene: TRBJ2-5
CDR3 length: 16
V gene: TRBV6-5
CDR3 protein: CASSYGVAGGWETQYF

J gene: TRBJ2-6
CDR3 length: 17
V gene: TRBV12-3/TRBV12-4
CDR3 protein: CASTPFGYTPGANVLTF

J gene: TRBJ2-7
CDR3 length: 15
V gene: TRBV7-7
CDR3 protein: CASSLGTGDAYEQYF

J gene: TRBJ2-5
CDR3 length: 16
V gene: TRBV24-1
CDR3 protein: CATSDSHGQDQETQYF

J gene: TRBJ2-5
CDR3 length: 15
V gene: TRBV6-2/TRBV6-3
CDR3 protein: CASRASGRSGETQYF

J gene: TRBJ2-6
CDR3 length: 16
V gene: TRBV11-2
CDR3 protein: CASSLGVSAGANVLTF

J gene: TRBJ2-7
CDR3 length: 13
V gene: TRBV20-1
CDR3 protein: CSATSPGTSGVIF

J gene: TRBJ1-4
CDR3 length: 15
V gene: TRBV6-5
CDR3 protein: CASSYSWQGNEKLFF

J gene: TRBJ2-1
CDR3 length: 14
V gene: TRBV29-1
CDR3 protein: CSVGGTGIYNEQFF

J gene: TRBJ1-4
CDR3 length: 14
V gene: TRBV6-1
CDR3 protein: CASRDGATNEKLFF

J gene: .
CDR3 length: 15
V gene: TRBV20-1
CDR3 protein: CSARDRRASGYEQYF

J gene: TRBJ2-7
CDR3 length: 14
V gene: TRBV3-1
CDR3 protein: CASSRGDGSYEQYF

J gene: TRBJ1-4
CDR3 length: 16
V gene: TRBV15
CDR3 protein: CATSRRRQGGNEKLFF

J gene: TRBJ2-7
CDR3 length: 12
V gene: TRBV20-1
CDR3 protein: CSARDPPWEQYF

J gene: TRBJ2-7
CDR3 length: 12
V gene: TRBV29-1
CDR3 protein: CSGGVHFYEQYF

J gene: TRBJ1-6
CDR3 length: 14
V gene: TRBV12-3/TRBV12-4
CDR3 protein: CASSSGQNNSPLHF

J gene: TRBJ2-1
CDR3 length: 15
V gene: TRBV18
CDR3 protein: CASSLGGFSYNEQFF

J gene: .
CDR3 length: 13
V gene: TRBV19
CDR3 protein: CASSNTGVGEQYF

J gene: TRBJ2-2
CDR3 length: 16
V gene: TRBV13
CDR3 protein: CASSSNRGLDTGELFF

J gene: TRBJ2-7
CDR3 length: 13
V gene: TRBV28
CDR3 protein: CASMGGPGDEQYF

J gene: TRBJ1-2
CDR3 length: 11
V gene: TRBV6-5
CDR3 protein: CASREGSGYTF

J gene: .
CDR3 length: 11
V gene: TRBV7-2
CDR3 protein: CASSQHNEQFF

J gene: .
CDR3 length: 15
V gene: TRBV2
CDR3 protein: CASRQGGLGSYEQYF

J gene: TRBJ1-2
CDR3 length: 13
V gene: TRBV28
CDR3 protein: CASTIGPNYGYTF

J gene: TRBJ1-1
CDR3 length: 16
V gene: TRBV28
CDR3 protein: CASSPTVGQFDTDAFF

J gene: TRBJ2-7
CDR3 length: 14
V gene: TRBV5-1
CDR3 protein: CASSLGLGGDEQYF